The T cell receptor beta chain described here comes from a study of control samples from healthy donors and cancer patients. The V end lost 5 bases, the J end lost 2 bases, and 15 bases lay between the germline ends. From germline, CDR1 is SGHTA and CDR2 FQGTGA. The CDR3 is 15 amino acids. Clones were read by immunoSEQ multiplex PCR, and TCRdb kept only the in-frame ones, dropping some. The sample has fewer than 200,000 clones; 90% are singletons. The sample was blood. The chain combines TRBV7-3 with TRBJ1-1, with D perhaps TRBD1 (6 bases). The clonotype originates from a woman in her forties or fifties in good health. The CDR3 protein is CASSPRAGVNTEAFF. DNA of the CDR3: TGTGCCAGCAGCCCTCGGGCAGGGGTAAACACTGAAGCTTTCTTT.